Presented here are 28 T cell receptor beta chains from one specimen sequenced in a study of blood T cell repertoires in COVID-19. The method was immunoSEQ multiplex PCR; TCRdb's version includes in-frame clones alone and lacks a portion of them. The sample contains some 80,000 clones, 75% to 90% of which appear only once. Sample: peripheral blood. These receptors all stem from a woman aged 40 to 50 with active or convalescent COVID-19.

The sample holds a few counts of this clone. The genes are TRBV29-1 and TRBJ1-2; a possible D gene is TRBD1 (5 bases). The CDR3 is 12 residues long. Germline V gene data show CDR1 as SQVTM and CDR2 as ANQGSEA. The ends were cut back, 7 bases at V and 4 bases at J, with 13 bases in the middle. CDR3 nucleotides: TGCAGCGCCAGGGTTGGGGCCTATGGCTACACCTTC. Translating it yields CSARVGAYGYTF.

The V gene is TRBV2, the J gene TRBJ2-7; D remains ambiguous. The germline V and J ends were trimmed by 5 bases and 2 bases, with 7 bases remaining between them. The germline CDR1 and CDR2 sequences are SNHLY and FYNNEI. CDR3 length: 12 residues. The CDR3 sequence: CASSTDTYEQYF. In nucleotides, the CDR3 is TGTGCCAGCAGTACAGACACCTACGAGCAGTACTTC.

The rearrangement uses TRBV4-3 and TRBJ2-7, with 7 bases identical to TRBD1. Germline lookup yields CDR1 LGHNA and CDR2 YSLEER. J was trimmed by 2 bases and V by 3 bases; bases with no gene match: 10. This CDR3 has 16 amino acids. The CDR3: CASSQGLWDSTYEQYF. The DNA of the CDR3 is TGCGCCAGCAGCCAGGGGTTGTGGGACAGCACCTACGAGCAGTACTTC.

This clone was recorded once. V usage is TRBV10-2 and J usage is TRBJ1-2, with 8 nucleotides matching TRBD1. CDR1 WSHSY and CDR2 SAAADI come from the germline V gene. CDR3 length: 13 residues. The junction had 7 bases not matched to a gene; V was cut back by 5 bases and J by 8 bases. DNA of the CDR3: TGCGCCAGCAGTCCCCGACAGGGGTACGGCTACACCTTC. Translation gives CASSPRQGYGYTF.

This clone was observed once. The V and J genes are TRBV5-4 and TRBJ1-1; TRBD1 aligns across 8 bases. The germline V gene encodes CDR1 SGHNT and CDR2 YYREEE (reference sequence). The junction had 1 base not matched to a gene; V was cut back by 5 bases and J by 1 base. CDR3 length: 13 amino acids. CDR3 sequence reads: CASRDRANTEAFF. The CDR3 DNA sequence: TGTGCCAGCAGGGACAGGGCGAACACTGAAGCTTTCTTT.

V and J are TRBV5-5 and TRBJ2-2; D possibly corresponds to TRBD2 (5 bases). There are 17 residues in the CDR3. Trimming stripped 0 bases from V and 1 base from J, with 13 bases between. CDR1 is SGHKS, CDR2 YYEKEE, per germline (reference sequence). The CDR3 DNA reads TGTGCCAGCAGCTTGGGGGTTGCACGGGGGAACACCGGGGAGCTGTTTTTT. Translating gives CASSLGVARGNTGELFF.

This sequence joins TRBV19 and TRBJ1-2; 7 bases agree with TRBD1. CDR3 length equals 19 residues. V was clipped by 0 bases and J by 3 bases; unmatched bases: 16. Germline CDR1 LNHDA, CDR2 SQIVND (reference sequence). CDR3 DNA: TGTGCCAGTAGTATAGAGGTCGTCGGCCACGACAGGGAGGACTATGGCTACACCTTC. Residues: CASSIEVVGHDREDYGYTF.

This chain connects TRBV9 to TRBJ2-7; TRBD1 matches 8 bases. Looked up from germline, CDR1 is SGDLS and CDR2 is YYNGEE. V was pared by 2 bases and J by 0 bases, with 4 bases of the junction left unmatched. This CDR3 has 15 residues. The CDR3 DNA sequence: TGTGCCAGCAGCGTGGGACAGGTCAGCTCCTACGAGCAGTACTTC. It specifies CASSVGQVSSYEQYF.

The chain carries TRBV11-2 and TRBJ1-2; D may be TRBD1 (6 bases). Germline V gives CDR1 SGHAT, CDR2 FQNNGV. There are 14 residues in the CDR3. Trimming shortened V by 3 bases and J by 8 bases, and 16 bases separated the two germline ends. In DNA, the CDR3 is TGTGCCAGCAGCTTTGGTGCAGGGGAAAAGGGCTACACCTTC. Its translation: CASSFGAGEKGYTF.

V usage is TRBV7-2 and J usage is TRBJ1-5, with TRBD1 as a possible D gene (6 bases). The CDR3 is made up of 15 amino acids. Between the trimmed V and J ends, which lost 5 bases and 5 bases, there was a span of 16 bases. Germline loops: CDR1 SGHTA, CDR2 FQGNSA. Here the CDR3 reads CASSETGEGYQPQHF. The CDR3 DNA reads TGTGCCAGCAGCGAGACAGGTGAAGGTTATCAGCCCCAGCATTTT. Full variable domain (rest looked up from reference TRBV7-2 and TRBJ1-5): GAGVSQSPSNKVTEKGKDVELRCDPISGHTALYWYRQSLGQGLEFLIYFQGNSAPDKSGLPSDRFSAERTGGSVSTLTIQRTQQEDSAVYLCASSETGEGYQPQHFGDGTRLSIL.

This chain uses TRBV5-4 with TRBJ2-2; TRBD1 matches at 10 bases. The germline gives CDR1 SGHNT, CDR2 YYREEE (reference sequence). The trim removed 4 bases at V and 6 bases at J, leaving 9 bases unmatched. The CDR3 runs to 16 residues. The CDR3 spells CASSPFLGQGPGELFF. DNA of the CDR3: TGTGCCAGCAGCCCATTTTTGGGACAGGGGCCCGGGGAGCTGTTTTTT.

The chain uses TRBV7-2 and TRBJ2-2; the D gene is possibly TRBD1 (6 bases). V lost 1 base to trimming and J lost 1 base, with 10 bases between them. Germline V CDR1 and CDR2: SGHTA, FQGNSA. The CDR3 spans 16 residues. CDR3 DNA sequence: TGTGCCAGCAGCTTAGGCCTGACAGGGAACACCGGGGAGCTGTTTTTT. It is translated as CASSLGLTGNTGELFF.

The V and J genes are TRBV7-9 and TRBJ1-4, with D possibly being TRBD1 (5 bases). V lost 5 bases and J 6 bases, leaving 13 bases between the germline ends. The CDR3 totals 14 residues. Per the germline V gene, CDR1 is SEHNR and CDR2 is FQNEAQ (reference sequence). CDR3 amino acids: CASSPGRGDEKLFF. The CDR3 DNA reads TGTGCCAGCAGCCCAGGGAGGGGAGATGAAAAACTGTTTTTT.

This chain joins TRBV6-2 or TRBV6-3 and TRBJ1-2; TRBD1 might be the D (6 bases). Germline lookup yields CDR1 MNHEY and CDR2 SVGEGT. This CDR3 has 15 residues. V was trimmed by 5 bases and J by 4 bases, leaving 17 bases between them. Here the CDR3 DNA reads TGTGCCAGCAGTCGCTCCCAGGGGACAATCTATGGCTACACCTTC. It yields the protein CASSRSQGTIYGYTF.

This clone was counted once. V and J are TRBV7-9 and TRBJ2-1, with a weak D call TRBD2 (5 bases). This CDR3 has 15 amino acids. The V gene lost 5 bases and the J gene lost 1 base, with 12 bases spanning the gap. CDR1 SEHNR and CDR2 FQNEAQ come from the germline V gene (reference sequence). The CDR3 here is CASSLRGSSYNEQFF. CDR3 sequence (DNA): TGTGCCAGCAGCCTCCGGGGAAGTTCCTACAATGAGCAGTTCTTC.

In its sample, this clone was seen once. The rearrangement joins TRBV4-1 to TRBJ1-5; TRBD1 aligns across 8 bases. CDR3 size: 16 residues. The germline gives CDR1 MGHRA, CDR2 YSYEKL. The trim removed 2 bases at V and 3 bases at J, leaving 6 bases unmatched. CDR3 coding DNA: TGCGCCAGCAGCCAACCGACAGGGGTCGTCAATCAGCCCCAGCATTTT. This codes for CASSQPTGVVNQPQHF.

This rearrangement joins TRBV27 to TRBJ2-7, with a tentative D call TRBD1 (6 bases). V was cut by 0 bases and J by 3 bases, with 12 bases left in between. Germline V gene lookup returns CDR1 MNHEY and CDR2 SMNVEV (reference sequence). There are 15 residues in the CDR3. CDR3 DNA: TGTGCCAGCAGTTTATCGTTGGGACACCGCTACGAGCAGTACTTC. Translated, it gives CASSLSLGHRYEQYF.

J is TRBJ1-5 and V is TRBV7-6, with D maybe TRBD1 (5 bases). Germline V gene sequence: CDR1 SGHVS, CDR2 FNYEAQ. This CDR3 region has 13 residues. Trimming shortened V by 4 bases and J by 4 bases, and 8 bases separated the two germline ends. The CDR3 reads CASSSGQNQPQHF. CDR3 nucleotide sequence: TGTGCCAGCAGCTCCGGACAAAATCAGCCCCAGCATTTT.

The table lists this clone with a count of one. The CDR3 here is CASGLPGQGLNQPQHF. The CDR3 nucleotides are TGTGCTAGTGGTTTGCCGGGACAGGGCCTCAATCAGCCCCAGCATTTT. The chain recombines TRBV12-5 with TRBJ1-5; 9 nucleotides align to TRBD1. The CDR3 runs 16 residues. CDR1 is LGHNT, CDR2 FRNRAP, per germline. After removal of 2 bases from V and 3 bases from J, the junction contained 5 bases not matched to a gene.

CDR3 sequence reads: CASIPRGDNEQFF. In DNA form, the CDR3 reads TGTGCCAGCATCCCCAGGGGCGACAATGAGCAGTTCTTC. The chain combines TRBV7-8 with TRBJ2-1; D may be TRBD1 (6 bases). The CDR3 spans 13 residues. The V end was cut by 7 bases, the J end by 5 bases, with 12 bases between. Germline V gene data show CDR1 as SGHVS and CDR2 as FQNEAQ.

This chain joins TRBV28 and TRBJ2-1, with D uncertain. Trimming removed 8 bases at V and 0 bases at J, with 11 bases between. Germline V gives CDR1 MDHEN, CDR2 SYDVKM. CDR3 length equals 14 residues. CDR3 DNA: TGTGCCAGCCACACGCTTCTCTCCTACAATGAGCAGTTCTTC. It is translated as CASHTLLSYNEQFF.

J is TRBJ2-5 and V is TRBV10-2; 13 positions agree with TRBD2. This CDR3 is built from 14 residues. The V and J ends lost 8 bases and 1 base, in that order; junction bases with no gene match: 1. Germline lookup yields CDR1 WSHSY and CDR2 SAAADI. CDR3 coding DNA: TGCGCCAGCCGGACTAGCGGGAGCCAAGAGACCCAGTACTTC. Its translation: CASRTSGSQETQYF.

This chain connects TRBV5-6 to TRBJ2-5; 7 bases match TRBD1. Losses at the gene ends were 2 bases for V and 1 base for J; bases not matched to a gene: 2. The CDR3 runs 14 residues. Germline V CDR1 and CDR2: SGHDT, YYEEEE. The CDR3 spells CASSFAGGQETQYF. DNA for the CDR3: TGTGCCAGCAGCTTCGCAGGGGGCCAAGAGACCCAGTACTTC. The full variable domain, with the rest looked up from reference TRBV5-6 and TRBJ2-5, is DAGVTQSPTHLIKTRGQQVTLRCSPKSGHDTVSWYQQALGQGPQFIFQYYEEEERQRGNFPDRFSGHQFPNYSSELNVNALLLGDSALYLCASSFAGGQETQYFGPGTRLLVL.

The sample holds one count of this clone. V and J are TRBV10-3 and TRBJ1-2; D not certain. CDR3 length: 15 amino acids. Germline CDR1 and CDR2: ENHRY and SYGVKD. V lost 6 bases to trimming and J lost 2 bases, with 16 bases between them. In DNA, the CDR3 is TGTGCCATCAGGGTGCGGGAAGGTTTCAACTATGGCTACACCTTC. Translated, it gives CAIRVREGFNYGYTF.

V gene TRBV28 combines with J gene TRBJ2-3, with 12 bases aligning to TRBD1. The CDR3 has 19 residues. The ends lost 3 bases at V and 2 bases at J; junction bases unmatched: 12. Germline V CDR1 and CDR2: MDHEN, SYDVKM. CDR3 amino acids: CASSFMVGQGAHSTDTQYF. The CDR3 nucleotides are TGTGCCAGCAGTTTTATGGTGGGACAGGGGGCCCATTCCACAGATACGCAGTATTTT.

This chain links TRBV28 with TRBJ1-1; 7 bases align to TRBD1. The germline V gene has CDR1 MDHEN and CDR2 SYDVKM. The CDR3 runs to 11 residues. CDR3 amino acids: CATNRGTEAFF. CDR3 nucleotide sequence: TGTGCTACAAACAGGGGAACTGAAGCTTTCTTT. The whole variable domain, remainder taken from reference TRBV28 and TRBJ1-1, is DVKVTQSSRYLVKRTGEKVFLECVQDMDHENMFWYRQDPGLGLRLIYFSYDVKMKEKGDIPEGYSVSREKKERFSLILESASTNQTSMYLCATNRGTEAFFGQGTRLTVV.

CDR3 sequence (DNA): TGTGCCAGCAGTTTATCCTACGACACCTATGGCTACACCTTC. Its protein is CASSLSYDTYGYTF. The chain links TRBV28 to TRBJ1-2; no clear D. The germline V and J ends were trimmed by 1 base and 4 bases, with 10 bases remaining between them. Germline CDR1 MDHEN, CDR2 SYDVKM. The CDR3 is 14 residues long.

This rearrangement joins TRBV10-1 to TRBJ1-5; TRBD1 might be the D (6 bases). In germline, CDR1 is WNHNN, CDR2 SYGVQD (reference sequence). V was shortened by 6 bases and J by 3 bases, with 15 bases between the two germline ends. The CDR3 runs 15 residues. The CDR3 DNA follows: TGCGCCAGCAGGGGGCGGGGGGCTTACAATCAGCCCCAGCATTTT. Its translation: CASRGRGAYNQPQHF.